Presented here are 23 T cell receptor beta chains from one specimen sequenced in a study of siplizumab effects on memory and regulatory T cells. Profiling relied on immunoSEQ multiplex PCR, and the TCRdb table lists in-frame clones only, not all of them. The sample carries 100,000 to 120,000 clones, just over 90% recorded once. The sample taken for sequencing was CD4+ T cells sorted from blood. The source is a human donor in good health.

In the case of this clone: Different DNA sequences within this sample yield the same CDR3. The V call is TRBV5-1, the J call TRBJ1-2; weak D call: TRBD1 (5 bases). Trimming left V 0 bases short and J 7 bases short, with 13 bases between. This CDR3 contains 14 residues. In germline, CDR1 is SGHRS, CDR2 YFSETQ. The CDR3 here is CASSLAGQGSGYTF. The CDR3 nucleotides are TGCGCCAGCAGCTTGGCCGGGCAGGGTAGTGGCTACACCTTC. Filled out from reference TRBV5-1 and TRBJ1-2, the complete variable domain reads KAGVTQTPRYLIKTRGQQVTLSCSPISGHRSVSWYQQTPGQGLQFLFEYFSETQRNKGNFPGRFSGRQFSNSRSEMNVSTLELGDSALYLCASSLAGQGSGYTFGSGTRLTVV.

This clone was seen just once. The chain links TRBV19 to TRBJ2-7; D is perhaps TRBD1 (6 bases). CDR3 length: 14 residues. Trimming left V 5 bases short and J 5 bases short, with 16 bases between. Germline V gives CDR1 LNHDA, CDR2 SQIVND (reference sequence). The CDR3 is CASSAGMNRDEQYF. Written as DNA, the CDR3 is TGTGCCAGTAGTGCCGGGATGAACAGGGACGAGCAGTACTTC.

V gene TRBV25-1 combines with J gene TRBJ1-1; 7 bases fit TRBD1. The V gene end was trimmed by 5 bases and the J gene end by 6 bases; junction bases not matched to a gene: 6. This CDR3 has 13 amino acids. Germline V lookup: CDR1 MGHDK, CDR2 SYGVNS. The CDR3: CASSHRGGAEAFF. The CDR3 DNA follows: TGTGCCAGCAGTCACAGGGGAGGGGCTGAAGCTTTCTTT.

The chain has TRBV7-3 and TRBJ2-2; tentative D call: TRBD2 (5 bases). This CDR3 is built from 14 residues. V was cut by 7 bases and J by 7 bases, with 16 bases left in between. Germline CDR1 SGHTA, CDR2 FQGTGA. In nucleotides, the CDR3 is TGTGCCAGCACTCCCCTCGGGGTTGGCGGGGAGCTGTTTTTT. Translated: CASTPLGVGGELFF.

The chain links TRBV19 to TRBJ1-2, with D possibly being TRBD1 (5 bases). V lost 6 bases to trimming and J lost 6 bases, with 17 bases between them. Per germline, CDR1 LNHDA and CDR2 SQIVND (reference sequence). The CDR3 spans 14 residues. In nucleotides, the CDR3 is TGTGCCAGTAGCCCCGGGGGTGGTCGTGATGGCTACACCTTC. Translation: CASSPGGGRDGYTF.

The chain uses TRBV9 and TRBJ2-5; TRBD1 matches at 8 bases. This CDR3 region has 15 residues. The J segment lost 3 bases and the V segment lost 0 bases, leaving 4 bases of the junction unmatched. The germline V gene encodes CDR1 SGDLS and CDR2 YYNGEE. The CDR3: CASSVVGTGKETQYF. CDR3 coding DNA: TGTGCCAGCAGCGTAGTGGGGACAGGAAAAGAGACCCAGTACTTC.

This chain uses TRBV7-2 with TRBJ1-3; D remains ambiguous. The CDR3 spans 14 residues. In germline, CDR1 is SGHTA, CDR2 FQGNSA. V lost 3 bases and J lost 0, with 6 bases in between. In DNA, the CDR3 is TGTGCCAGCAGCTTGGGGTTCTCTGGAAACACCATATATTTT. Translation: CASSLGFSGNTIYF.

The chain joins TRBV19 to TRBJ2-2, with 8 bases matching TRBD2. Unmatched junction bases numbered 5, after V lost 8 bases and J lost 3 bases. The CDR3 spans 14 residues. Germline CDR1 and CDR2: LNHDA and SQIVND (reference sequence). The CDR3 protein is CASHEAGDTGELFF. The CDR3 nucleotides read TGTGCCAGTCACGAAGCGGGAGACACCGGGGAGCTGTTTTTT.

V is TRBV29-1 and J is TRBJ1-2, with 9 bases lining up with TRBD1. V lost 5 bases to trimming and J lost 2 bases; unmatched junction nucleotides: 9. The CDR3 is 15 residues long. The germline CDR1 and CDR2 sequences are SQVTM and ANQGSEA. This chain's CDR3 is CSVTVGQGLNYGYTF. CDR3 bases: TGCAGCGTTACAGTCGGACAGGGGCTGAACTATGGCTACACCTTC. Full variable domain (missing parts from reference TRBV29-1 and TRBJ1-2): SAVISQKPSRDICQRGTSLTIQCQVDSQVTMMFWYRQQPGQSLTLIATANQGSEATYESGFVIDKFPISRPNLTFSTLTVSNMSPEDSSIYLCSVTVGQGLNYGYTFGSGTRLTVV.

The V gene is TRBV6-6, the J gene TRBJ2-1, with D tentatively TRBD1 (6 bases). The V gene's germline CDR1 is MNHNY and CDR2 SVGAGI (reference sequence). V was trimmed by 0 bases and J by 5 bases, leaving 11 bases between them. The length of the CDR3 is 15 residues. The chain's CDR3 is CASSYSSRGHNEQFF. In DNA, the CDR3 is TGTGCCAGCAGTTACTCGAGCAGGGGTCACAATGAGCAGTTCTTC.

This clone occurred once. The chain uses TRBV21-1 and TRBJ1-2; TRBD1, the D gene given by the table, was not confirmed from the DNA. TRBV21-1 is described as a pseudogene. This CDR3 is built from 18 residues. Here the CDR3 reads CASSTERDRGPSNYGYTF. CDR3 nucleotide sequence: TGTGCCAGCAGCACAGAACGGGACAGGGGGCCATCTAACTATGGCTACACCTTC.

The V and J genes are TRBV7-9 and TRBJ1-2; TRBD1 matches at 8 bases. Germline assignment: CDR1 SEHNR and CDR2 FQNEAQ (reference sequence). The CDR3 loop spans 16 amino acids. The V and J ends lost 5 bases and 2 bases, in that order; junction bases with no gene match: 10. CDR3 loop: CASSALAGQDNYGYTF. The CDR3 nucleotides are TGTGCCAGCAGCGCCCTAGCGGGACAGGACAACTATGGCTACACCTTC. The whole variable domain, remainder taken from reference TRBV7-9 and TRBJ1-2, is DTGVSQNPRHKITKRGQNVTFRCDPISEHNRLYWYRQTLGQGPEFLTYFQNEAQLEKSRLLSDRFSAERPKGSFSTLEIQRTEQGDSAMYLCASSALAGQDNYGYTFGSGTRLTVV.

The gene calls are TRBV5-4 and TRBJ1-1; TRBD1 aligns across 8 bases. Unmatched junction bases numbered 10, after V lost 9 bases and J lost 3 bases. From germline, CDR1 is SGHNT and CDR2 YYREEE (reference sequence). The CDR3 is made up of 14 amino acids. CDR3 in DNA: TGTGCCACCTCAGGGGGCTCAGGGGACACTGAAGCTTTCTTT. Amino acid sequence: CATSGGSGDTEAFF.

The rearrangement uses TRBV27 and TRBJ2-2; 9 bases align to TRBD2. Germline V gene data show CDR1 as MNHEY and CDR2 as SMNVEV (reference sequence). The junction had 5 bases not matched to a gene; V was cut back by 3 bases and J by 6 bases. The CDR3 has 15 residues. CDR3 sequence reads: CASSLLAGGPGELFF. CDR3 DNA sequence: TGTGCCAGCAGTTTGTTGGCGGGAGGGCCCGGGGAGCTGTTTTTT.

This clone was counted between two and nine times. This chain uses TRBV11-3 with TRBJ1-1; possible D gene TRBD1, 5 bases. Trimming left V 9 bases short and J 0 bases short, with 11 bases between. CDR3 length: 13 residues. Germline V gene lookup returns CDR1 SGHNT and CDR2 YENEEA. CDR3 in amino acids: CASGAGLNTEAFF. For the CDR3, the DNA is TGTGCCAGTGGGGCAGGGCTGAACACTGAAGCTTTCTTT.

The chain combines TRBV27 with TRBJ1-1; a possible D gene is TRBD1 (6 bases). This CDR3 region has 13 residues. Between the trimmed V and J ends, which lost 4 bases and 5 bases, there was a span of 11 bases. Germline V gene sequence: CDR1 MNHEY, CDR2 SMNVEV (reference sequence). The CDR3 DNA sequence: TGTGCCAGCAGTTCATTACAGGGAACTGAAGCTTTCTTT. This translates into CASSSLQGTEAFF.

J is TRBJ2-6 and V is TRBV5-1; D gene ambiguous. CDR1 and CDR2 (germline): SGHRS, YFSETQ. V was clipped by 5 bases and J by 3 bases, with 12 bases between them. There are 15 residues in the CDR3. The CDR3 sequence: CASSLKGGGANVLTF. Here the CDR3 DNA reads TGCGCCAGCAGTTTAAAGGGTGGTGGGGCCAACGTCCTGACTTTC.

The J gene is TRBJ1-1, the V gene TRBV6-6; 10 positions agree with TRBD1. V dropped 7 bases and J dropped 3; count of bases not matched to a gene: 8. The CDR3 extends over 15 amino acids. The germline gives CDR1 MNHNY, CDR2 SVGAGI (reference sequence). The CDR3 DNA is TGTGCCAGCATTCCCGAGGGACAGGGGTACACTGAAGCTTTCTTT. Translated, it gives CASIPEGQGYTEAFF.

V gene TRBV7-2 combines with J gene TRBJ2-5, with D maybe TRBD1 (6 bases). V was clipped by 5 bases and J by 5 bases, with 30 bases between them. The CDR3 runs to 19 residues. Germline V CDR1 and CDR2: SGHTA, FQGNSA. The DNA of the CDR3 is TGTGCCAGCAGCATTCGAATCCCGGGACACGGACTTCGTGGGGAGACCCAGTACTTC. This gives the protein CASSIRIPGHGLRGETQYF.

V is TRBV4-2 and J is TRBJ2-2, with TRBD1 matching 11 bases. Germline V gives CDR1 LGHNA, CDR2 YNFKEQ. J was trimmed by 5 bases and V by 4 bases; bases with no gene match: 6. The CDR3 is 16 amino acids. DNA for the CDR3: TGTGCCAGCAGCCCCCGGGACAGGGGGAAAACCGGGGAGCTGTTTTTT. Translated: CASSPRDRGKTGELFF.

The chain links TRBV14 to TRBJ2-3, with D perhaps matching TRBD1 (6 bases). The V end lost 0 bases, the J end lost 4 bases, and 11 bases lay between the germline ends. CDR3 size: 15 residues. Germline CDR1 reads SGHDN; CDR2 reads FVKESK. CDR3 sequence: CASSQDDRGSDTQYF. The DNA for the CDR3 is TGTGCCAGCAGCCAAGATGATAGGGGGTCAGATACGCAGTATTTT.

This chain connects TRBV30 to TRBJ2-7, with D perhaps matching TRBD2 (6 bases). There are 14 residues in the CDR3. The germline V gene has CDR1 GTSNPN and CDR2 SVGIG (reference sequence). V was trimmed by 0 bases and J by 6 bases, leaving 15 bases between them. CDR3 in amino acids: CAWSVLGSRGEQYF. The CDR3 DNA sequence: TGTGCCTGGAGTGTACTCGGGAGCCGGGGCGAGCAGTACTTC.

A single count supports this clone. The chain uses TRBV27 and TRBJ2-7; D is perhaps TRBD1 (5 bases). V was clipped by 8 bases and J by 2 bases, with 19 bases between them. Germline CDR1 MNHEY, CDR2 SMNVEV (reference sequence). CDR3 size: 15 residues. CDR3 in amino acids: CASQFGRGLPYEQYF. CDR3 DNA: TGTGCCAGCCAGTTCGGAAGGGGTCTTCCCTACGAGCAGTACTTC.